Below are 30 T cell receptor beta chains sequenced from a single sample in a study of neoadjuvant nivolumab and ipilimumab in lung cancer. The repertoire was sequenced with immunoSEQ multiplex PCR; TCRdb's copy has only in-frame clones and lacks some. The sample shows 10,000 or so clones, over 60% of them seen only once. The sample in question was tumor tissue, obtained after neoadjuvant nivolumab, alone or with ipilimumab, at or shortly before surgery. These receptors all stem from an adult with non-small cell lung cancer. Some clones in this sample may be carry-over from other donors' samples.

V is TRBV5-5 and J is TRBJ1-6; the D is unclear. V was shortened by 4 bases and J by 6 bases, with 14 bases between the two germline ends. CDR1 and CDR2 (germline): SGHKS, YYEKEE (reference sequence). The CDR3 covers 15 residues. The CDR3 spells CASSPLSSANSPLHF. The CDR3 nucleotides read TGTGCCAGCAGCCCGTTGTCGTCAGCTAATTCACCCCTCCACTTT.

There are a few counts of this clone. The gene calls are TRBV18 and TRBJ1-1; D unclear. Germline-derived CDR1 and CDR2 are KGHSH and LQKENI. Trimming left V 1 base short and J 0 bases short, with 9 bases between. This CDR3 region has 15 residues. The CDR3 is CASSPLSTVNTEAFF. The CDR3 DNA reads TGTGCCAGCTCACCACTCTCTACGGTGAACACTGAAGCTTTCTTT.

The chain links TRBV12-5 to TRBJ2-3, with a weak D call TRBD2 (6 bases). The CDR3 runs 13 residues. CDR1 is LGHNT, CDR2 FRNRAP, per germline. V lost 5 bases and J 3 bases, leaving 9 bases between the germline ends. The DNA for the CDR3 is TGTGCTAGTGGTCCCGGGAGTACAGATACGCAGTATTTT. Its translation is CASGPGSTDTQYF.

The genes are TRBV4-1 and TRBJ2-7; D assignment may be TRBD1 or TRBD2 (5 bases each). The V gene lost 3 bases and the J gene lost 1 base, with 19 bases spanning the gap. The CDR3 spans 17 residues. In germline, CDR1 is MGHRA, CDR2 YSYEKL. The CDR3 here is CASSHPRDGSKSYEQYF. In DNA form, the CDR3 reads TGCGCCAGCAGCCACCCTAGGGACGGCTCAAAGTCCTACGAGCAGTACTTC.

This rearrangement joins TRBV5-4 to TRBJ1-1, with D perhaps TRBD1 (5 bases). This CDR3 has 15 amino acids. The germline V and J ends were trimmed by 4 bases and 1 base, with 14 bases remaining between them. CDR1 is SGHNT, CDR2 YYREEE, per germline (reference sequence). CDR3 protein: CASSPFVGTNTEAFF. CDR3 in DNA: TGTGCCAGCAGCCCATTTGTGGGGACGAACACTGAAGCTTTCTTT.

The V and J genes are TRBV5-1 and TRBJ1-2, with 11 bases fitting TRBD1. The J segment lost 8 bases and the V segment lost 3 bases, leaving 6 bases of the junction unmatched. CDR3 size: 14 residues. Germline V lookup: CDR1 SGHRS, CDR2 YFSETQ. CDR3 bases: TGCGCCAGCAGCTGGGGGGACAGGGGGTACGGCTACACCTTC. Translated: CASSWGDRGYGYTF. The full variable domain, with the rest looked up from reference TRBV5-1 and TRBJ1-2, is KAGVTQTPRYLIKTRGQQVTLSCSPISGHRSVSWYQQTPGQGLQFLFEYFSETQRNKGNFPGRFSGRQFSNSRSEMNVSTLELGDSALYLCASSWGDRGYGYTFGSGTRLTVV.

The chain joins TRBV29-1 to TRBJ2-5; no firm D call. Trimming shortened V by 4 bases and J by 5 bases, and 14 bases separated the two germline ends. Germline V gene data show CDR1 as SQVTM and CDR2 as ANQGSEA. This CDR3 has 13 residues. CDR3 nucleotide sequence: TGCAGCGTTGCTCGCCTGTTTTCCGAGACCCAGTACTTC. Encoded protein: CSVARLFSETQYF. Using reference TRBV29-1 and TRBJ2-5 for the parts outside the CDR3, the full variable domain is SAVISQKPSRDICQRGTSLTIQCQVDSQVTMMFWYRQQPGQSLTLIATANQGSEATYESGFVIDKFPISRPNLTFSTLTVSNMSPEDSSIYLCSVARLFSETQYFGPGTRLLVL.

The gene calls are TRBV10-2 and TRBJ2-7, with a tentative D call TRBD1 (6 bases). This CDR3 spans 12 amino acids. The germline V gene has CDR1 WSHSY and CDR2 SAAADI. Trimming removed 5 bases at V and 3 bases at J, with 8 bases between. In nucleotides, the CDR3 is TGCGCCAGCAGTACAGGGAACTACGAGCAGTACTTC. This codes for CASSTGNYEQYF.

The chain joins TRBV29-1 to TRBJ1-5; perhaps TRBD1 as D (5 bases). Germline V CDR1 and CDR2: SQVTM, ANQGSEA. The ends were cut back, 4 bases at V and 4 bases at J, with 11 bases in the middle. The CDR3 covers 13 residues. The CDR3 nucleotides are TGCAGCGTTGGCAGGGAGGTGAATCAGCCCCAGCATTTT. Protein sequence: CSVGREVNQPQHF.

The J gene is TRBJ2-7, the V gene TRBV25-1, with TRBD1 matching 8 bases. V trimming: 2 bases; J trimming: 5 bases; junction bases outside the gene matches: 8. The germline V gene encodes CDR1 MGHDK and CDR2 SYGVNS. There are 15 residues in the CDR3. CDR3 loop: CASSEMQGQDDEQYF. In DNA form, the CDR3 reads TGTGCCAGCAGTGAAATGCAGGGACAGGACGACGAGCAGTACTTC.

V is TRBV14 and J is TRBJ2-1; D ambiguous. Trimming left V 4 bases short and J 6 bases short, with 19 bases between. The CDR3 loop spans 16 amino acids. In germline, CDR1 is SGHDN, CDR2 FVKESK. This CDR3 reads CASSPYSGLRRNEQFF. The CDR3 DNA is TGTGCCAGCAGCCCTTATTCCGGGCTACGGCGCAATGAGCAGTTCTTC.

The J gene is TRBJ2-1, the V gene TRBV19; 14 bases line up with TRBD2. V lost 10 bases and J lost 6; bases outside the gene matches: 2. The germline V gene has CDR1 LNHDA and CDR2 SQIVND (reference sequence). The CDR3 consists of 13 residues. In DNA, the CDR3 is TGTGCCACGGGACTAGCGGGAGCCAATGAGCAGTTCTTC. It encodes CATGLAGANEQFF.

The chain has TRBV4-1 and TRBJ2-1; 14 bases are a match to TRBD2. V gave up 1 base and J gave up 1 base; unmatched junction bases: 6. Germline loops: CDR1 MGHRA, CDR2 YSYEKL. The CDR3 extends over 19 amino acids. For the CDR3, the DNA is TGCGCCAGCAGCCAAGGACTAGCGGGAGGGACAGGGTCCTACAATGAGCAGTTCTTC. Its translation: CASSQGLAGGTGSYNEQFF.

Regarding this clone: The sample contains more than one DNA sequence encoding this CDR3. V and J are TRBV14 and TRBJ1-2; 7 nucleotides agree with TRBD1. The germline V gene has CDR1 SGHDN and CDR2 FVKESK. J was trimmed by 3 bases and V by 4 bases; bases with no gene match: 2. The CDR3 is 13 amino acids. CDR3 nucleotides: TGTGCCAGCAGCCCGGGACAGTACTATGGCTACACCTTC. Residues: CASSPGQYYGYTF.

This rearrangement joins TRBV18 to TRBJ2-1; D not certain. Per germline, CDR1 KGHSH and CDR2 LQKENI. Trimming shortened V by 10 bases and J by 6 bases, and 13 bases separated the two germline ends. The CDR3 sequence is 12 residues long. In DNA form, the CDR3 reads TGTGCCACTGAACCAGGAACCAATGAGCAGTTCTTC. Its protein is CATEPGTNEQFF.

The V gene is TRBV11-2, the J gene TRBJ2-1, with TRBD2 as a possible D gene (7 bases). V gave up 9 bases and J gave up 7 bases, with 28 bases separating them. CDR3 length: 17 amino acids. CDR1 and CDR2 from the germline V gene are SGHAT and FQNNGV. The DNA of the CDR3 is TGTGCCAGTTCCCTGGGAGGGGGGGCCGGATCTTCTAATGAGCAGTTCTTC. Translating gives CASSLGGGAGSSNEQFF. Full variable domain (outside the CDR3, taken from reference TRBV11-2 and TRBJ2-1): EAGVAQSPRYKIIEKRQSVAFWCNPISGHATLYWYQQILGQGPKLLIQFQNNGVVDDSQLPKDRFSAERLKGVDSTLKIQPAKLEDSAVYLCASSLGGGAGSSNEQFFGPGTRLTVL.

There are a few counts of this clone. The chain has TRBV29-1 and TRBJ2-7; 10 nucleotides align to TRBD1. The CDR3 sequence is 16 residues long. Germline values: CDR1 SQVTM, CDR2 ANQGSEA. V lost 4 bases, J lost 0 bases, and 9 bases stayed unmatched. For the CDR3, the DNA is TGCAGCGTTGTTGGACGATGGGACAGGGGCTCCTACGAGCAGTACTTC. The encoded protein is CSVVGRWDRGSYEQYF.

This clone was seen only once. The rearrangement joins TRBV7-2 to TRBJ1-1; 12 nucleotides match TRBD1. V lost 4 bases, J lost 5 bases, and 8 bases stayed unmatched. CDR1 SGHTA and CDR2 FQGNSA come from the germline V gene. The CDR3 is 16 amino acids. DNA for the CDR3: TGTGCCAGCAGCTGGGGACAGGGGGCCGGAAGGACTGAAGCTTTCTTT. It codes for CASSWGQGAGRTEAFF.

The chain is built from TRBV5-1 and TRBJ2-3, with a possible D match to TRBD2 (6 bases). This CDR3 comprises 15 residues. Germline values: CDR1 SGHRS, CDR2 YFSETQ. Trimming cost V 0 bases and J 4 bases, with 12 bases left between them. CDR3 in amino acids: CASSLAGGVADTQYF. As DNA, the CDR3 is TGCGCCAGCAGCTTGGCCGGCGGGGTTGCAGATACGCAGTATTTT.

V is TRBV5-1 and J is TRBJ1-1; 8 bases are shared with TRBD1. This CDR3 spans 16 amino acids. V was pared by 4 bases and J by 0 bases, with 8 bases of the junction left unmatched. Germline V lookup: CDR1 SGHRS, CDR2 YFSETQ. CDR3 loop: CASSPDRAIMNTEAFF. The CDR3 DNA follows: TGCGCCAGCAGCCCGGACAGGGCTATCATGAACACTGAAGCTTTCTTT.

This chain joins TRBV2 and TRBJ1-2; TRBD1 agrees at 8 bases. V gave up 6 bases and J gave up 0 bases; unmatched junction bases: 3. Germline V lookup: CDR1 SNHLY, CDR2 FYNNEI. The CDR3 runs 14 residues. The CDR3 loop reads CASSRTGPNYGYTF. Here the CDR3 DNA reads TGTGCCAGCAGCCGGACAGGGCCTAACTATGGCTACACCTTC.

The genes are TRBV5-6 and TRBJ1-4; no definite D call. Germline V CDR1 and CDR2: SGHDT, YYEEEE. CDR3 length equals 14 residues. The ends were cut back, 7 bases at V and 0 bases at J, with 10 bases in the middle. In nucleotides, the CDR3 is TGTGCCAGCGGTGAGGCTGCAACTAATGAAAAACTGTTTTTT. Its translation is CASGEAATNEKLFF.

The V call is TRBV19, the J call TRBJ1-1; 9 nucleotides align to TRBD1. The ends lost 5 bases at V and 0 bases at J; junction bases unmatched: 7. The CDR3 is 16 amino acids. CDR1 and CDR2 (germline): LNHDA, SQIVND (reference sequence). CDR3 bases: TGTGCCAGTAGTGAATACAGGGGGCGGTTGAACACTGAAGCTTTCTTT. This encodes CASSEYRGRLNTEAFF. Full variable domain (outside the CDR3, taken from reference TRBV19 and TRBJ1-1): DGGITQSPKYLFRKEGQNVTLSCEQNLNHDAMYWYRQDPGQGLRLIYYSQIVNDFQKGDIAEGYSVSREKKESFPLTVTSAQKNPTAFYLCASSEYRGRLNTEAFFGQGTRLTVV.

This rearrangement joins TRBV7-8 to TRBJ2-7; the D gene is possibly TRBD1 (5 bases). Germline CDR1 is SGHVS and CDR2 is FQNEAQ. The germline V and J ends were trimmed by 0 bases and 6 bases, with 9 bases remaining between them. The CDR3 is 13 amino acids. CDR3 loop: CASSLAGPSEQYF. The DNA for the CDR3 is TGTGCCAGCAGCTTAGCGGGGCCCAGCGAGCAGTACTTC.

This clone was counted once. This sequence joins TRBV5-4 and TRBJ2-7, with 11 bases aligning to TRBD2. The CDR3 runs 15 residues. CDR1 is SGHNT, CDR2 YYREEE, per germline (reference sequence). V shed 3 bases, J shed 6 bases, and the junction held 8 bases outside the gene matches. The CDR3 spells CASSSVLAGVGEQYF. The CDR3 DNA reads TGTGCCAGCAGCTCAGTACTAGCGGGGGTCGGCGAGCAGTACTTC.

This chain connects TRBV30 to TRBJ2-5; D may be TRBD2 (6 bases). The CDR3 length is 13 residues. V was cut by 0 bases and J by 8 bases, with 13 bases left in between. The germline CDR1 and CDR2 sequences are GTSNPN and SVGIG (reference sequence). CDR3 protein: CAWSVSGRETQYF. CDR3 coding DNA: TGTGCCTGGAGTGTATCGGGGCGGGAAACCCAGTACTTC. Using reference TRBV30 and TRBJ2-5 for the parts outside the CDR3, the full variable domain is SQTIHQWPATLVQPVGSPLSLECTVEGTSNPNLYWYRQAAGRGLQLLFYSVGIGQISSEVPQNLSASRPQDRQFILSSKKLLLSDSGFYLCAWSVSGRETQYFGPGTRLLVL.

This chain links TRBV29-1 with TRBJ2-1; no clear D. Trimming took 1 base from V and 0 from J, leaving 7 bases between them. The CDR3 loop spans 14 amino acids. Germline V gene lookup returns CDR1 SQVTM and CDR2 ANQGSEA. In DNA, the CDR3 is TGCAGCGTTGAAGGGACCGACTCCTACAATGAGCAGTTCTTC. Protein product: CSVEGTDSYNEQFF.

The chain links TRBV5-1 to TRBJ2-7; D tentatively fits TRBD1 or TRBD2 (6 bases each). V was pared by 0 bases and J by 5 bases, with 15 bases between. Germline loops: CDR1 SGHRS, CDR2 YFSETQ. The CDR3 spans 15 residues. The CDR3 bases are TGCGCCAGCAGCTTGGGCCCGGGGGCGCGGGACGAGCAGTACTTC. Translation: CASSLGPGARDEQYF.

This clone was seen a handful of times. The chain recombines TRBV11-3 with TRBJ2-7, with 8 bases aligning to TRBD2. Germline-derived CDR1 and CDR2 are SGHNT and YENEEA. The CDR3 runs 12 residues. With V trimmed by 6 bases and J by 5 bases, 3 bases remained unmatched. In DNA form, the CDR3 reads TGTGCCAGCAGGTGGCGGGAGGACGAGCAGTACTTC. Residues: CASRWREDEQYF.

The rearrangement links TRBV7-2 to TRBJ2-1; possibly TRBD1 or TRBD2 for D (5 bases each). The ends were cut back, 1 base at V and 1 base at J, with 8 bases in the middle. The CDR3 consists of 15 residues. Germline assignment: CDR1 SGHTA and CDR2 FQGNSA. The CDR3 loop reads CASSLGGVSYNEQFF. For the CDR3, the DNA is TGTGCCAGCAGCTTAGGAGGGGTATCCTACAATGAGCAGTTCTTC.